The 32 T cell receptor beta chains below were found in one sample sequenced in a study of Graves' ophthalmopathy and Graves' hyperthyroidism. Amplification from RNA transcripts yielded the TCR beta CDR3 regions. Second-round multiplex PCR came after first-round RT-PCR with HTBI primers. Each CDR3 protein gets one entry after TCRdb re-called the multiplex PCR reads with MiXCR. The repertoire includes around 590,000 distinct CDR3 sequences, less than 40% of them detected once, and about 4% sits in the top ten. Sequenced: peripheral blood or thyroid tissue (not recorded which). These receptors came from an adult man with Graves' hyperthyroidism.

This clonotype appeared a few times. This chain uses TRBV11-3 with TRBJ2-2; TRBD1 aligns across 9 bases. CDR1 is SGHNT and CDR2 is YENEEA in the germline V gene. This CDR3 is built from 15 residues. V lost 5 bases and J lost 6; bases outside the gene matches: 7. The CDR3 DNA reads as TGTGCCAGCAGCCTCGGGACAGGGTCATCCGGGGAGCTGTTTTTT. Amino acids: CASSLGTGSSGELFF.

This clonotype was counted many times. The chain joins TRBV5-1 to TRBJ2-7; the D gene is possibly TRBD1 (6 bases). Germline assignment: CDR1 SGHRS and CDR2 YFSETQ. This CDR3 has 14 amino acids. Between the trimmed V and J ends, which lost 7 bases and 2 bases, there was a span of 16 bases. The CDR3 DNA is TGCGCCAGCCAAACAGGGCCCTCAACCTACGAGCAGTACTTC. Its protein product is CASQTGPSTYEQYF.

This chain connects TRBV7-9 to TRBJ1-5, with 9 bases identical to TRBD1. J gave up 2 bases and V 2 bases, and 7 bases lay outside the gene matches. The CDR3 loop spans 17 amino acids. The germline V gene encodes CDR1 SEHNR and CDR2 FQNEAQ (reference sequence). Written as DNA, the CDR3 is TGTGCCAGCAGCTTAACCGACAGGGGGGGGGGCAATCAGCCCCAGCATTTT. Translated: CASSLTDRGGGNQPQHF.

The table lists this clonotype with many counts. The chain joins TRBV14 to TRBJ1-1; D not resolved. CDR1 SGHDN and CDR2 FVKESK come from the germline V gene. CDR3 length: 13 residues. V was trimmed by 4 bases and J by 5 bases, leaving 11 bases between them. CDR3 residues: CASSLGRWTEAFF. The CDR3 bases are TGTGCCAGCAGCCTTGGGAGGTGGACTGAAGCTTTCTTT.

The gene calls are TRBV19 and TRBJ2-7; TRBD2 matches at 14 bases. Unmatched junction bases numbered 12, after V lost 4 bases and J lost 4 bases. There are 18 residues in the CDR3. Germline V gives CDR1 LNHDA, CDR2 SQIVND (reference sequence). CDR3 loop: CASSNSGTSGSTPYEQYF. The DNA of the CDR3 is TGTGCCAGTAGTAACTCGGGGACTAGCGGGAGCACTCCGTACGAGCAGTACTTC.

This clonotype was observed a handful of times. The V call is TRBV2, the J call TRBJ1-6; TRBD1 agrees at 10 bases. CDR3 length equals 14 residues. Germline V gene lookup returns CDR1 SNHLY and CDR2 FYNNEI. Losses at the gene ends were 7 bases for V and 8 bases for J; bases not matched to a gene: 5. The CDR3 DNA sequence: TGTGCCAGCAATAGACAGGGGGCATATTCACCCCTCCACTTT. Translating it yields CASNRQGAYSPLHF.

In its sample, this clonotype was seen a few times. The rearrangement links TRBV7-3 to TRBJ2-2; D not certain. CDR3 length: 14 amino acids. From germline, CDR1 is SGHTA and CDR2 FQGTGA. V lost 2 bases, J lost 3 bases, and 7 bases lay in between. The DNA of the CDR3 is TGTGCCAGCAGCTTAGAAGGATACACCGGGGAGCTGTTTTTT. Its protein is CASSLEGYTGELFF.

This clonotype was seen many times. This chain links TRBV10-3 with TRBJ2-7; 8 bases map to TRBD2. The CDR3 has 12 amino acids. The germline CDR1 and CDR2 sequences are ENHRY and SYGVKD. J lost 5 bases, V lost 10 bases, and 7 bases had no gene match. CDR3 protein: CATLAGEDEQYF. As DNA, the CDR3 is TGTGCCACCCTAGCGGGTGAGGACGAGCAGTACTTC.

This clonotype was recorded many times. V usage is TRBV19 and J usage is TRBJ1-2, with TRBD1 as a possible D gene (6 bases). From germline, CDR1 is LNHDA and CDR2 SQIVND (reference sequence). The CDR3 runs to 13 residues. The V and J ends lost 7 bases and 3 bases respectively, with 12 bases between them. The CDR3: CASTESGDYGYTF. DNA for the CDR3: TGTGCCAGTACGGAATCAGGGGACTATGGCTACACCTTC.

This clonotype was observed a few times. The chain couples TRBV7-2 to TRBJ2-3; D might be TRBD2 (5 bases). The germline V gene has CDR1 SGHTA and CDR2 FQGNSA. The CDR3 totals 14 residues. V dropped 1 base and J dropped 4 bases, with 9 bases sitting between them. CDR3 residues: CASSLVAGADTQYF. The CDR3 nucleotides read TGTGCCAGCAGCTTAGTAGCCGGGGCAGATACGCAGTATTTT.

This clonotype was observed at least ten times. This rearrangement joins TRBV2 to TRBJ2-7; 10 bases line up with TRBD2. The CDR3 has 13 amino acids. Germline lookup yields CDR1 SNHLY and CDR2 FYNNEI. V trimming: 7 bases; J trimming: 3 bases; junction bases outside the gene matches: 3. CDR3 DNA sequence: TGTGCCAGCAAGCTAGCGGGAGACTACGAGCAGTACTTC. This gives the protein CASKLAGDYEQYF.

This clonotype was seen a handful of times. The rearrangement links TRBV5-1 to TRBJ1-2, with D uncertain. The V end lost 1 base, the J end lost 4 bases, and 8 bases lay between the germline ends. Germline V CDR1 and CDR2: SGHRS, YFSETQ. The CDR3 runs to 13 residues. For the CDR3, the DNA is TGCGCCAGCAGCTTGAGGAGCTCCTATGGCTACACCTTC. Translation: CASSLRSSYGYTF.

The chain is built from TRBV7-2 and TRBJ2-7; 9 bases are a match to TRBD1. J gave up 7 bases and V 10 bases, and 17 bases lay outside the gene matches. The length of the CDR3 is 15 residues. Germline V gene lookup returns CDR1 SGHTA and CDR2 FQGNSA. CDR3 DNA sequence: TGTGCCACCCAATCTGGGGGACAGGGTTTCGTTGAGCAGTACTTC. It specifies CATQSGGQGFVEQYF.

There are many counts of this clonotype. Written as DNA, the CDR3 is TGTGCCAGCAGCTTAGATAGCAGGGGCTGGAACACCGGGGAGCTGTTTTTT. Translated, it gives CASSLDSRGWNTGELFF. J is TRBJ2-2 and V is TRBV7-9; tentative D call: TRBD1 (6 bases). This CDR3 region has 17 residues. Between the trimmed V and J ends, which lost 1 base and 1 base, there was a span of 13 bases. Looked up from germline, CDR1 is SEHNR and CDR2 is FQNEAQ (reference sequence).

This clonotype appeared once. The chain carries TRBV7-2 and TRBJ2-7; weak D call: TRBD2 (5 bases). The J call may be mistaken, given a closer DNA end match to TRBJ2-1. The CDR3 contains 16 residues. The germline V gene encodes CDR1 SGHTA and CDR2 FQGNSA. The CDR3 bases are TGTGCCAGCAGCTTAGGGTCTAGCAGGTTAGGCAATGAGCAGTTCTTC. This sequence encodes CASSLGSSRLGNEQFF.

The genes are TRBV19 and TRBJ1-1, with a tentative D call TRBD1 (6 bases). From germline, CDR1 is LNHDA and CDR2 SQIVND (reference sequence). The V end lost 6 bases, the J end lost 5 bases, and 16 bases lay between the germline ends. The CDR3 runs 14 residues. Written as DNA, the CDR3 is TGTGCCAGTAGCGTGGGGGGCCTGAGGACTGAAGCTTTCTTT. Its translation: CASSVGGLRTEAFF.

V and J are TRBV29-1 and TRBJ2-1; 8 positions match TRBD2. The CDR3 covers 13 residues. Per the germline V gene, CDR1 is SQVTM and CDR2 is ANQGSEA. The V segment lost 8 bases and the J segment 7 bases; nucleotides outside the gene matches: 10. As DNA, the CDR3 is TGCAGCTCACGGGGGGGCGGTTATAATGAGCAGTTCTTC. This codes for CSSRGGGYNEQFF.

About this clonotype itself: One end of the junction is discordant with germline, which a read error may explain. The rearrangement joins TRBV12-3 or TRBV12-4 to TRBJ1-2; TRBD1 agrees at 7 bases. This CDR3 spans 14 amino acids. The CDR3 region is CASSRGNFRTGYAF. The CDR3 coding sequence is TGTGCCAGCTCCAGGGGGAACTTTAGGACTGGCTACGCCTTC.

This clonotype was detected many times. The V call is TRBV12-3 or TRBV12-4, the J call TRBJ2-5, with 10 bases aligning to TRBD2. CDR3 length: 15 residues. The V segment lost 5 bases and the J segment 10 bases; nucleotides outside the gene matches: 13. CDR3 bases: TGTGCCAGCAGTCCAGCGGGAGGGTCACGGGTTGACCAGTACTTC. Its protein is CASSPAGGSRVDQYF.

This clonotype was seen only a few times. The V and J genes are TRBV24-1 and TRBJ2-3, with 8 bases fitting TRBD1. Germline CDR1 KGHDR, CDR2 SFDVKD. Trimming at V came to 6 bases and at J to 5 bases, leaving 9 bases not matched to a gene. The CDR3 covers 15 residues. The CDR3: CATSLTGDGVDTQYF. The CDR3 DNA sequence: TGTGCCACCAGTCTGACAGGGGATGGAGTAGATACGCAGTATTTT.

This clonotype appeared a few times. The chain has TRBV10-3 and TRBJ1-6; D remains ambiguous. V lost 3 bases to trimming and J lost 3 bases, with 9 bases between them. The germline V gene encodes CDR1 ENHRY and CDR2 SYGVKD. The CDR3 sequence is 15 residues long. The CDR3 region is CAISDTKSYNSPLHF. The CDR3 bases are TGTGCCATCAGTGACACAAAAAGCTATAATTCACCCCTCCACTTT.

V usage is TRBV29-1 and J usage is TRBJ1-2, with TRBD1 as a possible D gene (5 bases). V lost 5 bases and J 5 bases, leaving 15 bases between the germline ends. CDR1 and CDR2 (germline): SQVTM, ANQGSEA. The CDR3 loop spans 13 amino acids. CDR3 in amino acids: CSVLGDTQYGYTF. The DNA of the CDR3 is TGCAGCGTTCTGGGGGATACGCAGTATGGCTACACCTTC.

The chain carries TRBV7-9 and TRBJ2-7, with TRBD2 identical over 7 bases. The J call may be wrong; the DNA end is better matched by TRBJ2-1. CDR1 is SEHNR and CDR2 is FQNEAQ in the germline V gene (reference sequence). This CDR3 is 15 amino acids long. The CDR3 DNA sequence: TGTGCCAGCAAGCAGGCGGGAGCCGACCACAATGAGCAGTTCTTC. Amino acids: CASKQAGADHNEQFF.

This clonotype was seen many times. The chain is built from TRBV10-3 and TRBJ1-2; D is possibly TRBD1 (6 bases). The CDR3 length is 13 residues. Trimming took 10 bases from V and 4 from J, leaving 16 bases between them. Germline loops: CDR1 ENHRY, CDR2 SYGVKD. CDR3 sequence reads: CATPDSGGYGYTF. The DNA of the CDR3 is TGTGCCACCCCGGACAGTGGGGGCTATGGCTACACCTTC.

As to this clonotype: One base away lies a much larger clone, so this may be a sequencing read error. No conserved phenylalanine or tryptophan is present at the end of the CDR3, so a read error is the likely explanation. The chain carries TRBV5-1 and TRBJ2-5; D could derive from TRBD1 or TRBD2 (5 bases each). Germline V CDR1 and CDR2: SGHRS, YFSETQ. The CDR3 spans 13 residues. Trimming took 5 bases from V and 1 from J, leaving 9 bases between them. CDR3 in DNA: TGCGCCAGCAGTCGGGGCAGCCAAGAGACCCAGTACCTC. This gives the protein CASSRGSQETQYL.

The CDR3 reads CASSLTGSLAGGWETQYF. In nucleotides, the CDR3 is TGTGCCAGCAGCTTAACGGGGTCACTAGCGGGAGGATGGGAGACCCAGTACTTC. The chain is built from TRBV7-3 and TRBJ2-5; 12 bases line up with TRBD2. The germline CDR1 and CDR2 sequences are SGHTA and FQGTGA. With V trimmed by 0 bases and J by 5 bases, 10 bases remained unmatched. The CDR3 sequence is 18 residues long.

In regard to this clonotype: A read error is possible here, since a much larger clone lies one base away. J is TRBJ2-7 and V is TRBV5-1; D is possibly TRBD2 (5 bases). Germline-derived CDR1 and CDR2 are SGHRS and YFSETQ. The CDR3 has 14 residues. This CDR3 reads CASSPVGSSYEQHF. The CDR3 bases are TGCGCCAGCAGCCCGGTAGGGAGCTCCTACGAGCAGCACTTC.

This chain links TRBV2 with TRBJ1-1; tentatively, D is TRBD1 (5 bases). Trimming removed 4 bases from V and 4 bases from J, with 13 bases in between. The length of the CDR3 is 14 residues. Germline CDR1 SNHLY, CDR2 FYNNEI. Here the CDR3 reads CASSVLSGTTEAFF. The CDR3 DNA reads as TGTGCCAGCAGTGTCCTCAGCGGGACCACTGAAGCTTTCTTT.

The rearrangement links TRBV3-1 to TRBJ2-5; 8 nucleotides agree with TRBD1. The germline gives CDR1 LGHDT, CDR2 YNNKEL (reference sequence). J was trimmed by 14 bases and V by 1 base; bases with no gene match: 9. This CDR3 region has 13 residues. As DNA, the CDR3 is TGTGCCAGCAGCCAAGGGACAGGGTTTCTCAATTACTTC. It encodes CASSQGTGFLNYF.

This clonotype was observed many times. This chain joins TRBV12-3 or TRBV12-4 and TRBJ1-1; tentatively, D is TRBD1 (6 bases). V was cut by 3 bases and J by 6 bases, with 11 bases left in between. This CDR3 region has 13 residues. The CDR3 protein is CASSFRDIAEAFF. The CDR3 DNA reads TGTGCCAGCAGTTTCAGGGACATAGCTGAAGCTTTCTTT.

This chain links TRBV18 with TRBJ2-5; possible D gene TRBD1, 6 bases. The DNA end is more similar to TRBJ2-7, so the J call may be wrong. This CDR3 has 13 residues. Germline values: CDR1 KGHSH, CDR2 LQKENI. CDR3 amino acids: CASSYRVQYEQYF. The CDR3 region has the DNA TGTGCCAGCTCATACAGGGTCCAGTACGAGCAGTACTTC.

This clonotype was observed a few times. The chain joins TRBV7-9 to TRBJ2-7, with TRBD1 as a possible D gene (7 bases). Germline CDR1 and CDR2: SEHNR and FQNEAQ (reference sequence). The CDR3 is 13 residues long. With 6 bases removed from V and 5 bases from J, the gap between germline ends came to 14 bases. CDR3 sequence (DNA): TGTGCCAGCAGATCGACAGGGAGGAACGAGCAGTACTTC. It specifies CASRSTGRNEQYF.